The 4 T cell receptor beta chains in this list originate from one sample, sequenced in a study of Ad26.COV2.S vaccination and SARS-CoV-2 variants. The treatment denotes: some 20 received Ad26.COV2.S at low or high dose, single or two shots; roughly five received placebo; per-sample allocation not given. Day 63 following the first vaccine or placebo injection was when the samples were taken. Repertoires were generated with immunoSEQ multiplex PCR, while TCRdb's copy carries only in-frame clones and drops some. Counted here are about 330,000 clones, roughly 90% occurring once; the ten biggest clones make up around 5%. The material was peripheral blood, obtained in a trial of Ad26.COV2.S vaccine versus placebo. These receptors all stem from a person aged 18 to 59 who received the Ad26.COV2.S COVID-19 vaccine or a placebo.

This clone was recorded once. This sequence joins TRBV6-5 and TRBJ1-5; 9 positions match TRBD1. Germline assignment: CDR1 MNHEY and CDR2 SVGAGI. The CDR3 totals 13 residues. Trimming at V came to 6 bases and at J to 7 bases, leaving 4 bases not matched to a gene. The DNA of the CDR3 is TGTGCCAGCAGGGGACAGGGCGAACAGCCCCAGCATTTT. It yields the protein CASRGQGEQPQHF.

This chain joins TRBV6-4 and TRBJ2-3, with D possibly being TRBD1 (5 bases). CDR3 size: 15 residues. Looked up from germline, CDR1 is MRHNA and CDR2 is SNTAGT. With 4 bases removed from V and 5 bases from J, the gap between germline ends came to 16 bases. CDR3 sequence (DNA): TGTGCCAGCAGTGCCCCAGAGCAGGGAAGAGATACGCAGTATTTT. Amino acid sequence: CASSAPEQGRDTQYF.

This chain connects TRBV18 to TRBJ1-2; TRBD1 is a possible D gene (5 bases). From germline, CDR1 is KGHSH and CDR2 LQKENI. The CDR3 contains 14 residues. V was trimmed by 4 bases and J by 6 bases, leaving 15 bases between them. CDR3 region: CASSRTTGMDGYTF. The CDR3 DNA sequence: TGTGCCAGCTCACGTACTACAGGTATGGATGGCTACACCTTC.

The rearrangement uses TRBV9 and TRBJ2-3, with 9 bases identical to TRBD2. This CDR3 comprises 18 residues. V trimming: 4 bases; J trimming: 4 bases; junction bases outside the gene matches: 16. Germline CDR1 is SGDLS and CDR2 is YYNGEE. The CDR3 bases are TGTGCCAGCAGCCCAGAGGGCTTTGGGGCGGGAGGGGCAGATACGCAGTATTTT. This encodes CASSPEGFGAGGADTQYF.